Listed below are T cell receptor beta chains from one sample, sequenced in a study of T cells in Graves' hyperthyroidism and ophthalmopathy. In TCRdb, the multiplex PCR reads were re-called with MiXCR into one record per CDR3 protein. The table includes hundreds of thousands of distinct CDR3 sequences, approximately 15% detected once. Material: blood. These receptors were taken from a woman aged 25-40 years with Graves' hyperthyroidism. Each CDR3 is given with its conserved first and last residue. The D gene is left open where the match is weak. Not every row has a clone size; where given, it reads once, few, many or a size class.

>few|NA|TRBJ1-1|TRBV28
CASSSSFIPMNTEAFF
TGTGCCAGCAGTTCATCGTTTATTCCTATGAACACTGAAGCTTTCTTT
>NA|NA|TRBJ2-1|TRBV6-2/TRBV6-3
CASSYFTKQQFF
TGTGCCAGCAGTTACTTCACCAAACAGCAGTTCTTC
>few|NA|TRBJ2-4|TRBV6-5
CASSYDRNIQYF
TGTGCCAGCAGTTACGACAGAAACATTCAGTACTTC
>few|TRBD1|TRBJ1-2|TRBV20-1
CSASLGQGAYGYTF
TGCAGTGCTAGTTTGGGACAGGGAGCCTATGGCTACACCTTC
>NA|TRBD1|TRBJ2-1|TRBV6-2/TRBV6-3
CASSYMGQGGNEQFF
TGTGCCAGCAGTTATATGGGACAGGGGGGGAATGAGCAGTTCTTC
>few|TRBD1|TRBJ2-1|TRBV7-2
CASSRDSSYNEQFF
TGTGCCAGCAGCCGGGACAGCTCCTACAATGAGCAGTTCTTC
>many|NA|TRBJ2-1|TRBV24-1
CATSDFGEQFF
TGTGCCACCAGTGATTTTGGGGAGCAGTTCTTC
>few|NA|TRBJ1-2|TRBV7-9
CASSVRETGSYTF
TGTGCCAGCAGCGTCCGGGAAACTGGAAGCTACACCTTC
>many|NA|TRBJ1-2|TRBV28
CASSEDSSYYGYTF
TGTGCCAGCAGTGAGGACAGTTCGTACTATGGCTACACCTTC
>NA|TRBD2|TRBJ2-2|TRBV6-2/TRBV6-3
CASSYVLAGELEGGELFF
TGTGCCAGCAGTTACGTACTAGCGGGCGAGTTAGAGGGCGGGGAGCTGTTTTTT
>few|NA|TRBJ2-7|TRBV6-2/TRBV6-3
CASKGRNYEQYF
TGTGCCAGCAAGGGGCGGAACTACGAGCAGTACTTC
>NA|NA|TRBJ2-7|TRBV5-1
CASAQFHAYEQYF
TGCGCCAGCGCGCAGTTCCATGCCTACGAGCAGTACTTC
>many|NA|TRBJ2-5|TRBV6-1
CASSEAAWYETQYF
TGTGCCAGCAGTGAAGCGGCCTGGTACGAGACCCAGTACTTC
>NA|NA|TRBJ2-2|TRBV5-1
CASSLYGPSTGELFF
TGCGCCAGCAGCTTGTACGGCCCGAGCACCGGGGAGCTGTTTTTT
>many|NA|TRBJ2-1|TRBV6-6
CASSYKREQFF
TGTGCCAGCAGTTACAAGCGTGAGCAGTTCTTC
>many|NA|TRBJ2-2|TRBV15
CATSRDRWTSTGELFF
TGTGCCACCAGCAGAGATCGTTGGACCTCGACCGGGGAGCTGTTTTTT
>NA|NA|TRBJ1-1|TRBV10-3
CAIQTPHGTEAFF
TGTGCCATCCAGACCCCCCATGGCACTGAAGCTTTCTTT
>NA|TRBD1|TRBJ1-2|TRBV5-5
CASRRTGGGGYTF
TGTGCCAGCAGACGGACAGGCGGCGGGGGCTACACCTTC
>many|TRBD2|TRBJ2-7|TRBV2
CASTSGNSYEQYF
TGTGCCAGCACTAGCGGGAACTCCTACGAGCAGTACTTC
>many|NA|TRBJ1-2|TRBV28
CASGDEGGRAPNYGYTF
TGTGCCAGCGGGGACGAGGGAGGGCGGGCTCCTAACTATGGCTACACCTTC
>few|NA|TRBJ1-6|TRBV20-1
CSAREAGTAAGPLHF
TGCAGTGCTAGAGAAGCCGGGACCGCGGCGGGACCCCTCCACTTT
>many|NA|TRBJ2-5|TRBV27
CASSTRLGETQETQYF
TGTGCCAGCAGTACCAGACTAGGGGAAACCCAAGAGACCCAGTACTTC
>few|NA|TRBJ2-3|TRBV18
CASSEDPPTDTQYF
TGTGCCAGCTCAGAGGACCCCCCCACAGATACGCAGTATTTT
>many|TRBD2|TRBJ2-3|TRBV7-2
CASSLGQALAGGSTDTQYF
TGTGCCAGCAGCTTAGGACAAGCTCTAGCGGGAGGGAGCACAGATACGCAGTATTTT
>many|NA|TRBJ1-5|TRBV27
CASSYRNSNQPQHF
TGTGCCAGCAGTTACAGGAATAGCAATCAGCCCCAGCATTTT
>NA|NA|TRBJ2-7|TRBV6-5
CASSYSQGYEQYF
TGTGCCAGCAGTTACTCACAGGGCTACGAGCAGTACTTC
>NA|NA|TRBJ2-3|TRBV7-2
CASSLRAPPTDTQYF
TGTGCCAGCAGCTTGAGGGCCCCACCCACAGATACGCAGTATTTT
>NA|NA|TRBJ2-6|TRBV6-1
CASSVTGTLGANVLTF
TGTGCCAGCAGCGTCACCGGGACCCTAGGGGCCAACGTCCTGACTTTC
>NA|NA|TRBJ2-1|TRBV19
CASSIGVGQGHNEQFF
TGTGCCAGTAGTATAGGAGTTGGGCAGGGACACAATGAGCAGTTCTTC
>many|TRBD1|TRBJ2-3|TRBV2
CASSERGQGGTDTQYF
TGTGCCAGCAGTGAACGGGGACAGGGAGGCACAGATACGCAGTATTTT
>NA|TRBD1|TRBJ1-2|TRBV7-9
CASSLAGQVEGYTF
TGTGCCAGCAGCTTAGCCGGACAGGTTGAGGGCTACACCTTC
>many|TRBD2|TRBJ2-1|TRBV20-1
CSASNPGLAGRSEQFF
TGCAGTGCCTCAAACCCGGGACTAGCGGGACGGAGTGAGCAGTTCTTC
>few|TRBD2|TRBJ2-5|TRBV3-1
CASSQVSTSGEETQYF
TGTGCCAGCAGCCAGGTCAGCACTAGCGGGGAAGAGACCCAGTACTTC
>NA|NA|TRBJ1-1|TRBV6-5
CASSYGGAGAFF
TGTGCCAGCAGTTACGGGGGGGCAGGAGCTTTCTTT